A selection of T cell receptor beta chains follows, all from one sample in a study of PD-L1 blockade in urothelial cancer. Sequenced by immunoSEQ multiplex PCR; TCRdb stores in-frame clones only, minus some. The sample carries about 130,000 clones, roughly 88% recorded once. Specimen: PBMCs, collected around atezolizumab (anti-PD-L1) treatment. The receptors come from a man between 45 and 60 years old with urothelial cancer. The CDR3 runs from the conserved cysteine through the conserved F or W. A D gene is named only where the DNA matches it firmly. Some rows mark clone size as missing; the rest say once, few, many or name a class of expanded clone.

d_call	v_call	clone_size	j_call	cdr3_aa	cdr3_nt
TRBD1	TRBV6-1	-	TRBJ2-3	CASRDRGFQDTQYF	TGTGCCAGCAGGGACAGGGGTTTTCAGGATACGCAGTATTTT
-	TRBV6-5	-	TRBJ2-1	CASSYGAGYNEQFF	TGTGCCAGCAGTTACGGAGCGGGTTACAATGAGCAGTTCTTC
-	TRBV6-4	-	TRBJ1-3	CASSDTRQVLSGNTIYF	TGTGCCAGCAGTGACACCCGACAGGTTCTCTCTGGAAACACCATATATTTT
TRBD2	TRBV7-2	-	TRBJ2-2	CASSTGGANTGELFF	TGTGCCAGCAGCACCGGGGGGGCGAACACCGGGGAGCTGTTTTTT
-	TRBV7-3	-	TRBJ2-7	CASSQPGREQYF	TGTGCCAGCAGCCAACCAGGGCGGGAGCAGTACTTC
TRBD2	TRBV29-1	once	TRBJ2-7	CSARTSGNYEQYF	TGCAGCGCCAGGACTAGCGGGAACTACGAGCAGTACTTC
TRBD2	TRBV11-1	-	TRBJ2-7	CASSLVGLAGFPHEQYF	TGTGCCAGCAGCTTAGTCGGACTAGCGGGATTTCCCCACGAGCAGTACTTC
-	TRBV28	-	TRBJ2-7	CASSSRGWEQYF	TGTGCCAGCAGTTCCAGGGGTTGGGAGCAGTACTTC
TRBD1	TRBV30	once	TRBJ1-5	CAWSVQGGGAQPQHF	TGTGCCTGGAGTGTACAAGGAGGGGGCGCTCAGCCCCAGCATTTT
TRBD2	TRBV4-1	-	TRBJ2-1	CASSMGLAGGSGEQFF	TGCGCCAGCAGCATGGGACTAGCGGGAGGGAGTGGTGAGCAGTTCTTC
-	TRBV11-3	-	TRBJ2-7	CASSNQAYEQYF	TGTGCCAGCAGCAATCAGGCCTACGAGCAGTACTTC
-	TRBV28	-	TRBJ1-1	CASNPLPGTEAFF	TGTGCCAGCAATCCCTTGCCCGGCACTGAAGCTTTCTTT
-	TRBV9	-	TRBJ1-3	CASKRSGEGNTIYF	TGTGCCAGCAAACGGAGCGGGGAAGGAAACACCATATATTTT
TRBD2	TRBV7-6	few	TRBJ2-7	CASSSQRAQAGAPYEQYF	TGTGCCAGCAGTTCCCAGCGGGCTCAAGCGGGAGCCCCCTACGAGCAGTACTTC
TRBD1	TRBV30	-	TRBJ2-1	CAWSPRQGYLYNEQFF	TGTGCCTGGAGCCCTAGACAGGGCTACCTCTACAATGAGCAGTTCTTC
TRBD1	TRBV7-3	-	TRBJ1-1	CASSLSGGLEAFF	TGTGCCAGCAGCTTATCAGGGGGTCTCGAAGCTTTCTTT
TRBD2	TRBV27	-	TRBJ2-1	CASSLSGREVGREQFF	TGTGCCAGCAGTTTATCCGGGCGGGAGGTCGGCCGAGAGCAGTTCTTC
TRBD1	TRBV7-9	-	TRBJ1-2	CASGKTGYVDGYTF	TGTGCCAGCGGAAAGACAGGGTACGTTGATGGCTACACCTTC
-	TRBV30	few	TRBJ1-6	CAWSLGQPYSPLHF	TGTGCCTGGAGCCTGGGGCAGCCCTATTCACCCCTCCACTTT
-	TRBV11-2	-	TRBJ2-2	CASSFRGSSTGELFF	TGTGCCAGCAGCTTTCGCGGATCCAGCACCGGGGAGCTGTTTTTT
-	TRBV30	-	TRBJ2-1	CAWSVLALPDSTQLPAEGNEQFF	TGTGCCTGGAGTGTACTTGCTCTCCCCGATTCTACTCAACTCCCCGCGGAGGGAAATGAGCAGTTCTTC
TRBD2	TRBV7-6	many	TRBJ2-3	CASSSHGGLAGTDTQYF	TGTGCCAGCAGCTCCCACGGGGGACTAGCGGGCACAGATACGCAGTATTTT
TRBD1	TRBV4-1	-	TRBJ2-2	CASSHIQGAVSGELFF	TGCGCCAGCAGCCATATACAGGGGGCGGTATCCGGGGAGCTGTTTTTT
-	TRBV6-5	-	TRBJ1-1	CASSYSTGTNTEAFF	TGTGCCAGCAGTTACTCAACAGGCACGAACACTGAAGCTTTCTTT
-	TRBV4-1	-	TRBJ1-6	CASSQVDRLNSPLHF	TGCGCCAGCAGCCAAGTAGACAGGCTGAATTCACCCCTCCACTTT
-	TRBV11-2	-	TRBJ2-2	CASSPGTVGGELFF	TGTGCCAGCAGCCCGGGGACTGTCGGCGGGGAGCTGTTTTTT
-	TRBV6-5	once	TRBJ1-2	CASSFKGQGPNYGYTF	TGTGCCAGCAGTTTCAAGGGGCAGGGCCCCAACTATGGCTACACCTTC
TRBD2	TRBV7-2	-	TRBJ2-3	CASSRTRRPDTQYF	TGTGCCAGCAGCCGGACTAGGAGGCCAGATACGCAGTATTTT
TRBD2	TRBV19	-	TRBJ2-1	CASSMEASGEQFF	TGTGCCAGTAGTATGGAAGCTAGCGGGGAGCAGTTCTTC
-	TRBV10-3	-	TRBJ1-1	CAISESNSAAFF	TGTGCCATCAGTGAGTCGAACAGTGCAGCTTTCTTT
-	TRBV7-9	-	TRBJ1-4	CASSLRSAGLYEKLFF	TGTGCCAGCAGCTTAAGATCGGCGGGTTTATACGAAAAACTGTTTTTT
-	TRBV5-4	-	TRBJ2-2	CASSLLTGPRELFF	TGTGCCAGCAGCCTCCTGACAGGCCCCCGGGAGCTGTTTTTT
-	TRBV6-6	-	TRBJ2-4	CASGGPRGVAKNIQYF	TGTGCCAGCGGAGGACCCCGCGGAGTAGCCAAAAACATTCAGTACTTC
-	TRBV28	-	TRBJ1-6	CASGAGLSPLHF	TGTGCCAGCGGGGCAGGGCTGTCACCCCTCCACTTT
-	TRBV7-9	once	TRBJ1-2	CASSLVTGQRSYGYTF	TGTGCCAGCAGCTTAGTTACCGGACAGAGGAGCTATGGCTACACCTTC
TRBD2	TRBV6-5	-	TRBJ2-7	CASRAGGAYEQYF	TGTGCCAGCAGAGCGGGAGGTGCGTACGAGCAGTACTTC
TRBD1	TRBV5-4	-	TRBJ2-3	CASSSPTGGTDTQYF	TGTGCCAGCAGCTCCCCGACAGGGGGGACAGATACGCAGTATTTT
-	TRBV28	-	TRBJ2-2	CASSPGRSGELFF	TGTGCCAGCAGCCCAGGAAGGTCCGGGGAGCTGTTTTTT
-	TRBV5-1	once	TRBJ1-1	CASSLRGIETGTEAFF	TGCGCCAGCAGCTTGAGGGGGATCGAGACGGGGACTGAAGCTTTCTTT
TRBD2	TRBV13	-	TRBJ2-1	CASSPQRLTSGNRNEQFF	TGTGCCAGCAGCCCGCAGCGCCTAACTAGCGGGAACCGAAATGAGCAGTTCTTC
TRBD2	TRBV4-1	few	TRBJ2-1	CASSQVVLASGRGEQFF	TGCGCCAGCAGCCAAGTAGTTTTGGCTAGCGGGAGGGGTGAGCAGTTCTTC
TRBD2	TRBV5-5	-	TRBJ2-1	CASSLTGGSFHEQFF	TGTGCCAGCAGCTTGACGGGCGGGAGTTTCCATGAGCAGTTCTTC
TRBD2	TRBV18	-	TRBJ2-3	CASSRREGGTDTQYF	TGTGCCAGCTCCCGACGGGAGGGTGGCACAGATACGCAGTATTTT
-	TRBV4-1	-	TRBJ1-2	CASSQDGLGEGYTF	TGCGCCAGCAGCCAAGATGGGCTGGGTGAAGGCTACACCTTC
TRBD1	TRBV9	-	TRBJ2-3	CASSVAGQGRPDTQYF	TGTGCCAGCAGCGTAGCCGGACAGGGGAGGCCAGATACGCAGTATTTT
TRBD1	TRBV14	-	TRBJ1-2	CASSPEHRGHSGYTF	TGTGCCAGCAGCCCGGAACACAGGGGACACTCCGGCTACACCTTC
TRBD1	TRBV7-2	once	TRBJ1-2	CASNKDRNYGYTF	TGTGCCAGCAACAAGGACAGGAACTATGGCTACACCTTC
-	TRBV4-1	-	TRBJ1-1	CASSQAGLNPMNTEAFF	TGCGCCAGCAGCCAAGCCGGACTGAATCCCATGAACACTGAAGCTTTCTTT
TRBD2	TRBV30	few	TRBJ2-5	CAWSGTSGGQTQYF	TGTGCCTGGAGTGGGACTAGCGGGGGCCAGACCCAGTACTTC
-	TRBV6-1	-	TRBJ1-3	CASSEEGRVALDTIYF	TGTGCCAGCAGTGAAGAAGGGCGGGTGGCTTTAGACACCATATATTTT
-	TRBV20-1	-	TRBJ1-1	CSASTGTEAFF	TGCAGTGCTAGTACGGGGACTGAAGCTTTCTTT
-	TRBV7-3	-	TRBJ2-2	CASSLTGGTNTGELFF	TGTGCCAGCAGCTTAACGGGGGGTACGAACACCGGGGAGCTGTTTTTT
-	TRBV2	-	TRBJ1-2	CASSPQIGGGHGYTF	TGTGCCAGCAGTCCACAAATCGGGGGGGGGCATGGCTACACCTTC
TRBD2	TRBV5-4	-	TRBJ2-7	CASSLLAGGTRYEQYF	TGTGCCAGCAGCCTATTAGCGGGAGGAACGAGGTACGAGCAGTACTTC